The source of this TCR beta chain is a study of technical replicates of blood from a handful of donors. This CDR3 has 15 amino acids. The V segment lost 5 bases and the J segment 4 bases; nucleotides outside the gene matches: 8. Germline loops: CDR1 SEHNR, CDR2 FQNEAQ (reference sequence). Sequenced by immunoSEQ multiplex PCR; TCRdb stores in-frame clones only, minus some. The sample lists about 82,000 clones, 96% occurring once. The sequence derives from a human donor in good health. The chain uses TRBV7-9 and TRBJ1-1; 9 positions agree with TRBD1. The specimen was T cells isolated from PBMCs. The CDR3 reads CASSRTGGSTTEAFF. In DNA form, the CDR3 reads TGTGCCAGCAGCAGAACAGGGGGCAGTACCACTGAAGCTTTCTTT.